This section outlines one TCR beta chain sequence together with its context. The run of the v3.0 immunoSEQ assay was at survey level. Assay: immunoSEQ multiplex PCR; the TCRdb copy retains only in-frame clones and omits some. Here the sample spans 20,000 to 25,000 clones, about 72% being singletons. The sample originates from a study of long-term antiretroviral therapy in people with HIV. The germline gives CDR1 SGHNT, CDR2 YYREEE (reference sequence). Trimming shortened V by 1 base and J by 5 bases, and 4 bases separated the two germline ends. This CDR3 spans 12 amino acids. Cryopreserved PBMC samples of roughly 0.85-11 million cells were used for DNA extraction.

Sequences were derived from unsorted PBMCs, sampled around 1.7 years before starting antiretroviral therapy. V is TRBV5-4 and J is TRBJ2-1; no definite D call. The receptor comes from a woman aged 40-49 years with HIV. CDR3 protein: CASSLFDNEQFF. CDR3 sequence (DNA): TGTGCCAGCAGCTTGTTTGACAATGAGCAGTTCTTC.